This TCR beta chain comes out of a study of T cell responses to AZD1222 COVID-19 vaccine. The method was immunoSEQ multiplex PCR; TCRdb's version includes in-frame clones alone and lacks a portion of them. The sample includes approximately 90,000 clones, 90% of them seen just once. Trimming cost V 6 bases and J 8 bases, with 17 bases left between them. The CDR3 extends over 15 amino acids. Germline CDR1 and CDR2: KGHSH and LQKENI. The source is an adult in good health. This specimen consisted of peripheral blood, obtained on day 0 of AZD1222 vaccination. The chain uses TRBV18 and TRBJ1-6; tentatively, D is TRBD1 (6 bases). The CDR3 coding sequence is TGTGCCAGCTCCCCGGGGGCAGGGAGTGATTCACCCCTCCACTTT. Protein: CASSPGAGSDSPLHF.